This entry is about one T cell receptor beta chain. Its target is not known. The record originates from a study of glioma-infiltrating T cells. Overall study findings and caveats: Non-neoplastic patients had below-expected tissue-blood divergence, while all gliomas exceeded expectation.

Losses at the gene ends were 4 bases for V and 3 bases for J; bases not matched to a gene: 5. The length of the CDR3 is 14 residues. CDR1 LNHDA and CDR2 SQIVND come from the germline V gene (reference sequence). TCR alpha and beta CDR3 regions were amplified from RNA using iRepertoire nested multiplex PCR. TCRdb re-called the multiplex PCR reads through MiXCR, storing one row per CDR3 protein. The data show about 200,000 distinct CDR3 sequences, over 30% seen once. The specimen sequenced was glioma tissue, nonneoplastic brain tissue, or PBMCs (not recorded which). The source of this sequence is a human donor with low-grade glioma or glioblastoma, undergoing nonglioma brain surgery, or in good health (not recorded which). V gene TRBV19 combines with J gene TRBJ1-1; 7 bases align to TRBD1. The CDR3 DNA follows: TGTGCCAGTAGTACGACAGGGTCTGACACTGAAGCTTTCTTT. It yields the protein CASSTTGSDTEAFF. Full variable domain (missing parts from reference TRBV19 and TRBJ1-1): DGGITQSPKYLFRKEGQNVTLSCEQNLNHDAMYWYRQDPGQGLRLIYYSQIVNDFQKGDIAEGYSVSREKKESFPLTVTSAQKNPTAFYLCASSTTGSDTEAFFGQGTRLTVV.